Below, 26 T cell receptor beta chains from the same sample are listed, as sequenced in a study of beta chain features in type 1 diabetes. The investigators reverse transcribed all of the isolated RNA, so they sequenced expressed TCRB transcripts. Here immunoSEQ multiplex PCR was the method, and the copy in TCRdb shows in-frame clones only, minus some. The sample holds 900,000 or so clones; roughly 16% are singletons and the top ten take 0.023%. Sequences were obtained from naive CD4+ T cells from blood. The receptors here all came from a woman between 18 and 29 years old in good health.

This clone has only a few counts. The chain carries TRBV5-8 and TRBJ2-7; 8 bases are a match to TRBD1. The germline V gene encodes CDR1 SGHTS and CDR2 YDEGEE. This CDR3 comprises 14 residues. J gave up 3 bases and V 4 bases, and 6 bases lay outside the gene matches. DNA of the CDR3: TGTGCCAGCAGCACCTGGACAGGGATCTACGAGCAGTACTTC. Amino acids: CASSTWTGIYEQYF.

Only a few counts were recorded for this clone. The chain has TRBV4-3 and TRBJ2-2; 7 bases match TRBD2. This CDR3 region has 16 residues. The V segment lost 3 bases and the J segment 4 bases; nucleotides outside the gene matches: 8. Germline V lookup: CDR1 LGHNA, CDR2 YSLEER. CDR3 residues: CASSHSGTIPTGELFF. The CDR3 nucleotides read TGCGCCAGCAGCCATTCCGGGACTATCCCCACCGGGGAGCTGTTTTTT.

The chain uses TRBV5-6 and TRBJ1-2; unclear D gene. This CDR3 region has 15 residues. The germline V and J ends were trimmed by 2 bases and 1 base, with 12 bases remaining between them. The germline V gene encodes CDR1 SGHDT and CDR2 YYEEEE. This chain's CDR3 is CASSFRPPDNYGYTF. CDR3 DNA: TGTGCCAGCAGCTTCCGGCCCCCTGATAACTATGGCTACACCTTC.

The rearrangement uses TRBV9 and TRBJ1-3, with unresolved D. The CDR3 has 17 residues. Looked up from germline, CDR1 is SGDLS and CDR2 is YYNGEE. Trimming took 2 bases from V and 0 from J, leaving 15 bases between them. Written as DNA, the CDR3 is TGTGCCAGCAGCGTTGGCTCCACCAGAGGCTCTGGAAACACCATATATTTT. Translation: CASSVGSTRGSGNTIYF.

This clone was seen more than once but under ten times. V is TRBV1 and J is TRBJ1-5. TRBV1 is reported as a pseudogene. The CDR3 sequence is 16 residues long. The CDR3 DNA reads as TGCACCAGCAGCGATGGGGGGGCAGGGAAAAATCAGCCCCAGCATTTT. It is translated as CTSSDGGAGKNQPQHF.

The rearrangement links TRBV7-2 to TRBJ2-3; maybe TRBD2 (6 bases). V lost 5 bases to trimming and J lost 0 bases, with 12 bases between them. Germline values: CDR1 SGHTA, CDR2 FQGNSA. This CDR3 region has 15 residues. Here the CDR3 DNA reads TGTGCCAGCAGCCCGCAAGGGACTAGCACAGATACGCAGTATTTT. Its translation is CASSPQGTSTDTQYF.

This clone was seen a few times. V usage is TRBV28 and J usage is TRBJ1-5; D gene ambiguous. This CDR3 is 15 amino acids long. V dropped 3 bases and J dropped 0 bases, with 9 bases sitting between them. Germline lookup yields CDR1 MDHEN and CDR2 SYDVKM. This CDR3 reads CASSFFDRSNQPQHF. As DNA, the CDR3 is TGTGCCAGCAGTTTCTTTGACCGTAGCAATCAGCCCCAGCATTTT.

This clone was detected a few times. The chain carries TRBV18 and TRBJ2-5; D gene unclear. V lost 4 bases and J lost 0, with 12 bases in between. Germline lookup yields CDR1 KGHSH and CDR2 LQKENI. This CDR3 is built from 15 residues. CDR3 residues: CASSRTNSYQETQYF. The CDR3 DNA follows: TGTGCCAGCTCACGCACAAATTCGTACCAAGAGACCCAGTACTTC.

This chain uses TRBV5-1 with TRBJ2-7, with unresolved D. The V end was cut by 0 bases, the J end by 6 bases, with 4 bases between. CDR1 is SGHRS and CDR2 is YFSETQ in the germline V gene. This CDR3 comprises 11 residues. The CDR3 here is CASSLESEQYF. For the CDR3, the DNA is TGCGCCAGCAGCTTGGAAAGCGAGCAGTACTTC.

V usage is TRBV19 and J usage is TRBJ2-4, with unresolved D. The CDR3 totals 16 residues. Trimming took 3 bases from V and 2 from J, leaving 14 bases between them. Germline CDR1 LNHDA, CDR2 SQIVND (reference sequence). CDR3 in amino acids: CASSIAPAMTKNIQYF. CDR3 DNA sequence: TGTGCCAGTAGTATCGCCCCCGCGATGACCAAAAACATTCAGTACTTC.

This clone has just a few counts. The chain couples TRBV19 to TRBJ2-6, with D unresolved. The CDR3 is made up of 16 amino acids. Trimming shortened V by 3 bases and J by 0 bases, and 9 bases separated the two germline ends. Germline V gives CDR1 LNHDA, CDR2 SQIVND (reference sequence). In nucleotides, the CDR3 is TGTGCCAGTAGTATTTTTCATGTCTCTGGGGCCAACGTCCTGACTTTC. This codes for CASSIFHVSGANVLTF.

The V and J genes are TRBV7-2 and TRBJ1-6; D is undetermined. The CDR3 is 12 amino acids. V gave up 1 base and J gave up 10 bases, with 5 bases separating them. Germline CDR1 SGHTA, CDR2 FQGNSA. The CDR3 coding sequence is TGTGCCAGCAGCTTAGGACTGTCACCCCTCCACTTT. Protein: CASSLGLSPLHF.

The chain joins TRBV27 to TRBJ2-4; possibly TRBD1 for D (5 bases). Per the germline V gene, CDR1 is MNHEY and CDR2 is SMNVEV (reference sequence). The CDR3 totals 21 residues. Between the trimmed V and J ends, which lost 2 bases and 1 base, there was a span of 27 bases. The CDR3 nucleotides are TGTGCCAGCAGTTTAAATCCCCCTATAAGCAGGGTAGTCTTGGCCAAAAACATTCAGTACTTC. Its translation is CASSLNPPISRVVLAKNIQYF.

This clone was seen a handful of times. The chain employs TRBV7-8 and TRBJ1-1, with TRBD1 matching 7 bases. CDR3 length equals 17 residues. The germline CDR1 and CDR2 sequences are SGHVS and FQNEAQ. Trimming at V came to 0 bases and at J to 1 base, leaving 8 bases not matched to a gene. CDR3: CASSLASTYRGNTEAFF. CDR3 DNA sequence: TGTGCCAGCAGCTTAGCATCGACCTACAGGGGGAACACTGAAGCTTTCTTT.

The chain employs TRBV23-1 and TRBJ2-2; weak D call: TRBD1 (7 bases). TRBV23-1 carries the ORF label, with uncertain function. The CDR3 sequence is 17 residues long. V lost 4 bases and J lost 1, with 16 bases in between. CDR3 nucleotide sequence: TGCGCCAGCAGTCGGGTGCGGGACAGTGGGAACACCGGGGAGCTGTTTTTT. Residues: CASSRVRDSGNTGELFF.

The chain recombines TRBV7-9 with TRBJ1-4; D remains ambiguous. Deletions cut 3 bases from V and 0 bases from J, with 8 bases between. Germline V gives CDR1 SEHNR, CDR2 FQNEAQ (reference sequence). The CDR3 sequence is 15 residues long. CDR3 DNA: TGTGCCAGCAGCTTGTACGTTGCAACTAATGAAAAACTGTTTTTT. It encodes CASSLYVATNEKLFF.

This chain links TRBV7-9 with TRBJ1-1; D unclear. The CDR3 consists of 13 residues. V was pared by 5 bases and J by 0 bases, with 7 bases between. CDR1 is SEHNR and CDR2 is FQNEAQ in the germline V gene (reference sequence). The CDR3 DNA sequence: TGTGCCAGCAGCGCGTTCATGAACACTGAAGCTTTCTTT. It specifies CASSAFMNTEAFF.

This clone was detected only a few times. The CDR3, as DNA: TGCAGGACCGGGATGAACACTGAAGCTTTCTTT. This gives the protein CRTGMNTEAFF. The chain uses TRBV20-1 and TRBJ1-1; D is ambiguous. This CDR3 is 11 amino acids long. The germline V gene encodes CDR1 DFQATT and CDR2 SNEGSKA (reference sequence).

The chain links TRBV5-5 to TRBJ1-5; D not resolved. Germline V CDR1 and CDR2: SGHKS, YYEKEE (reference sequence). Trimming removed 1 base at V and 2 bases at J, with 13 bases between. The CDR3 length is 16 residues. In nucleotides, the CDR3 is TGTGCCAGCAGCTTGTTCGGTAGGGAGGGCAATCAGCCCCAGCATTTT. It is translated as CASSLFGREGNQPQHF. Supplemented by reference TRBV5-5 and TRBJ1-5, the full variable domain reads DAGVTQSPTHLIKTRGQQVTLRCSPISGHKSVSWYQQVLGQGPQFIFQYYEKEERGRGNFPDRFSARQFPNYSSELNVNALLLGDSALYLCASSLFGREGNQPQHFGDGTRLSIL.

There are a few counts of this clone. The V gene is TRBV11-3, the J gene TRBJ2-1, with D unclear. The CDR3 is made up of 14 amino acids. CDR1 and CDR2 (germline): SGHNT, YENEEA. Trimming stripped 5 bases from V and 4 bases from J, with 12 bases between. The CDR3 region is CASSVGLGYNEQFF. CDR3 in DNA: TGTGCCAGCAGCGTAGGGCTAGGTTACAATGAGCAGTTCTTC.

This clone was detected a few times. CDR3 nucleotide sequence: TGTGCCAGCAGTGAATATCGAACAGTGGGCGAGCAGTACTTC. This translates into CASSEYRTVGEQYF. The rearrangement uses TRBV6-1 and TRBJ2-7; the D is unclear. This CDR3 spans 14 amino acids. Germline V gene lookup returns CDR1 MNHNS and CDR2 SASEGT. V lost 2 bases and J 6 bases, leaving 14 bases between the germline ends.

The genes are TRBV28 and TRBJ2-1; tentative D call: TRBD1 (6 bases). The CDR3 contains 14 residues. Per the germline V gene, CDR1 is MDHEN and CDR2 is SYDVKM. The ends were cut back, 7 bases at V and 7 bases at J, with 17 bases in the middle. This chain's CDR3 is CASKQRRGENEQFF. CDR3 coding DNA: TGTGCCAGCAAACAGCGCAGGGGAGAGAATGAGCAGTTCTTC.

This clone was found a few times. The gene calls are TRBV6-4 and TRBJ2-5; 7 nucleotides match TRBD2. Trimming at V came to 8 bases and at J to 1 base, leaving 10 bases not matched to a gene. CDR1 MRHNA and CDR2 SNTAGT come from the germline V gene. This CDR3 is built from 15 residues. The CDR3 DNA follows: TGTGCCAGCCGACGGGGGAGGGTGATCCAAGAGACCCAGTACTTC. Its protein is CASRRGRVIQETQYF.

This clone occurred a few times. CDR3 residues: CASSWRTGGGYTF. In DNA, the CDR3 is TGTGCCAGCAGTTGGCGGACAGGGGGAGGCTACACCTTC. The chain recombines TRBV6-6 with TRBJ1-2; TRBD1 matches at 10 bases. The CDR3 has 13 residues. With V trimmed by 4 bases and J by 8 bases, 4 bases remained unmatched. The germline CDR1 and CDR2 sequences are MNHNY and SVGAGI (reference sequence).

This clone has just a few counts. Other DNA sequences in the sample encode the same CDR3. The J gene is TRBJ2-3, the V gene TRBV2; D call uncertain. V was cut by 4 bases and J by 7 bases, with 3 bases left in between. The germline V gene has CDR1 SNHLY and CDR2 FYNNEI. This CDR3 contains 10 residues. CDR3 region: CASSGNTQYF. The CDR3 nucleotides read TGTGCCAGCAGTGGCAATACGCAGTATTTT.

In this sample, this clone turned up a few times. J is TRBJ2-5 and V is TRBV7-2, with D hard to call. The last part of the DNA fits TRBJ2-7 better; the J call may be wrong. Germline-derived CDR1 and CDR2 are SGHTA and FQGNSA. The CDR3 length is 11 residues. DNA of the CDR3: TGTGCCAGCAGCTTAATCTACGAGCAGTACTTC. Translating it yields CASSLIYEQYF.